This T cell receptor beta chain was identified during a study of blood T cell repertoires in COVID-19. Study overall: Collection of acute and convalescent COVID-19 samples took place in the United States, Italy and Spain. T cells, B-cell-depleted T cells, or PBMCs provided the cDNA or gDNA that served as material.

As processed by the authors: The assay estimated nucleated cells by amplifying reference gene primers. This table comes from immunoSEQ multiplex PCR, and its TCRdb copy is limited to in-frame clones, with some not included. The V and J calls and clone size come from that table; D and trimming were worked out from the DNA. The sample lists over 200,000 clones; over 80% were seen once. Germline CDR1 SQVTM, CDR2 ANQGSEA. CDR3 size: 13 residues. The J segment lost 2 bases and the V segment lost 5 bases, leaving 4 bases of the junction unmatched. The receptor was derived from a human donor in a cohort sampled during active COVID-19. The specimen was peripheral blood. The chain uses TRBV29-1 and TRBJ2-5; TRBD1 agrees at 8 bases. The CDR3 loop is CSVLGQGQETQYF. CDR3 in DNA: TGCAGCGTTCTCGGACAGGGTCAAGAGACCCAGTACTTC.